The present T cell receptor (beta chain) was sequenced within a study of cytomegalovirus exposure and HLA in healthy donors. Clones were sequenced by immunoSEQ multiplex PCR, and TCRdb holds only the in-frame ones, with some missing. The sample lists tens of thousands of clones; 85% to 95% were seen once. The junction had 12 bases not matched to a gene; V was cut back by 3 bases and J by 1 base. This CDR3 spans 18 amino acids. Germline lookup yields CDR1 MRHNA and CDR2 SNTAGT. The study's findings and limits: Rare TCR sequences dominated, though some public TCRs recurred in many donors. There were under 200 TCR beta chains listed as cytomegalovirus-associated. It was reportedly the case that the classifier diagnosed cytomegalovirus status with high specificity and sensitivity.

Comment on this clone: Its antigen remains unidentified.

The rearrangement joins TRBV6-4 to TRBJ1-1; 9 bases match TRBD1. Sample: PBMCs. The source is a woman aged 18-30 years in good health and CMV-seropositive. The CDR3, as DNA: TGTGCCAGCAGTGAATTACCTCTGACAGGGGGTAAGAACACTGAAGCTTTCTTT. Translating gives CASSELPLTGGKNTEAFF.